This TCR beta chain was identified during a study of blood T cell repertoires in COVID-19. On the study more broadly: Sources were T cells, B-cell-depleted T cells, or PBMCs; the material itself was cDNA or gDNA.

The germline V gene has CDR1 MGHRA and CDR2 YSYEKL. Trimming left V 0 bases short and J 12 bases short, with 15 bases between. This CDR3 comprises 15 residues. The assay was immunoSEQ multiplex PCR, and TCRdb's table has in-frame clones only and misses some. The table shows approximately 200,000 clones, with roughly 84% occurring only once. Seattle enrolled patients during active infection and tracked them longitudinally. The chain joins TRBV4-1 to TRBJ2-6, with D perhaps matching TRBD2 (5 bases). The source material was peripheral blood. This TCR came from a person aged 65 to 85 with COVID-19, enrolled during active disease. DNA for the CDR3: TGCGCCAGCAGCCAAGATACGGACTTTTTAGGCGTCCTGACTTTC. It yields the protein CASSQDTDFLGVLTF.